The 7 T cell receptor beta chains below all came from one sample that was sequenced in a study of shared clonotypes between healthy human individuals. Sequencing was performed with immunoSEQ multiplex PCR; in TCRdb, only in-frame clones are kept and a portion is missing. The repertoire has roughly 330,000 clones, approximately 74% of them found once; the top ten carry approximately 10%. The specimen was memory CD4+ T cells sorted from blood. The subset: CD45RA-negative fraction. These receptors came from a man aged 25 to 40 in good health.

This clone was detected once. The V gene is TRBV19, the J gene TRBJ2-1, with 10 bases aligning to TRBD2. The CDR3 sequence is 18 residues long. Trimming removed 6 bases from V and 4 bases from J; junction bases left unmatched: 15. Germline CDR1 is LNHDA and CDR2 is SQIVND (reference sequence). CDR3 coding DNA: TGTGCCAGTAGACCACCCCGGCGCAGAGCGGGAGGGTACAATGAGCAGTTCTTC. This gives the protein CASRPPRRRAGGYNEQFF. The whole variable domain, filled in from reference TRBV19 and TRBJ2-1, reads DGGITQSPKYLFRKEGQNVTLSCEQNLNHDAMYWYRQDPGQGLRLIYYSQIVNDFQKGDIAEGYSVSREKKESFPLTVTSAQKNPTAFYLCASRPPRRRAGGYNEQFFGPGTRLTVL.

The CDR3 DNA reads TGTGCCAGCAGCCAAGATACAAGACAGCGCGAGGGCTACACCTTC. Translated, it gives CASSQDTRQREGYTF. The chain joins TRBV4-2 to TRBJ1-2; TRBD1 might be the D (5 bases). Germline V gives CDR1 LGHNA, CDR2 YNFKEQ. V gave up 0 bases and J gave up 8 bases, with 16 bases separating them. This CDR3 is 15 amino acids long.

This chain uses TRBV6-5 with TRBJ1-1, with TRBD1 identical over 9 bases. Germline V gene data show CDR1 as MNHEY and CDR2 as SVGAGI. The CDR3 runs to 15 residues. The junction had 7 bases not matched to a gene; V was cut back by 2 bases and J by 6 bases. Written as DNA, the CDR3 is TGTGCCAGCAGTTACCTGACAGGGGGAAACGCTGAAGCTTTCTTT. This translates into CASSYLTGGNAEAFF.

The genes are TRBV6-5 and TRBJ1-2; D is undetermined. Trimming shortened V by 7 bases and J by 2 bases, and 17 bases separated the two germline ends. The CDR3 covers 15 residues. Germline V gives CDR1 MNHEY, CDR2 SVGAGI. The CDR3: CASNSDGRQNYGYTF. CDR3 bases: TGTGCCAGCAACAGTGATGGCCGCCAAAACTATGGCTACACCTTC.

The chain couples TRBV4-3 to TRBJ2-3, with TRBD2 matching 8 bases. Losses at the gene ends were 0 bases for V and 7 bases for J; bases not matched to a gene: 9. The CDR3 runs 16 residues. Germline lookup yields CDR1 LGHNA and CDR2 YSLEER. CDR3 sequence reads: CASSQDPAGGGNTQYF. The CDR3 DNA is TGCGCCAGCAGCCAAGACCCCGCGGGAGGCGGAAATACGCAGTATTTT.

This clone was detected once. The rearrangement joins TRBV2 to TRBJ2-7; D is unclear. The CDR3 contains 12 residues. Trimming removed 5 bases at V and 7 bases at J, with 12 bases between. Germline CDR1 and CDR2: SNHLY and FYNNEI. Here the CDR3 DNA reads TGTGCCAGCAGTAAGGAGTTTTGGGAGCAGTACTTC. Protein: CASSKEFWEQYF.

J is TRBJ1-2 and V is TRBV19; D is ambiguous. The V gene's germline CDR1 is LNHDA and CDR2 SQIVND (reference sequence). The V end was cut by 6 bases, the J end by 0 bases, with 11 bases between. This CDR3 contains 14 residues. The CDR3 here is CASRIQRANYGYTF. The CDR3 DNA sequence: TGTGCCAGTAGGATTCAACGAGCTAACTATGGCTACACCTTC.